The source of this TCR beta chain is a study of CXCR4 blockade with PD-1 therapy in pancreatic cancer. General study findings and limits: Survival did not correlate with tumor clonality, which averaged about 0.14 versus 0.054.

The CDR3 loop spans 19 amino acids. In germline, CDR1 is SGHDN, CDR2 FVKESK. V was trimmed by 1 base and J by 1 base, leaving 22 bases between them. About this clone: Its antigen remains unknown.

The table came from immunoSEQ multiplex PCR; TCRdb's copy has only in-frame clones and leaves some out. The sample yields a few thousand clones, about half seen once. Material: tumor tissue. The clonotype was recovered from a human donor with pancreatic ductal adenocarcinoma. The chain links TRBV14 to TRBJ2-5; D unresolved. The CDR3 sequence: CASSQVLPYVGVSQETQYF. In nucleotides, the CDR3 is TGTGCCAGCAGCCAAGTCCTTCCTTATGTAGGAGTCTCCCAAGAGACCCAGTACTTC.